The next 31 T cell receptor beta chains were all read from a single sample in a study of OX40 agonist ivuxolimab in advanced cancers. The protocol was immunoSEQ multiplex PCR, while the TCRdb copy is restricted to in-frame clones and leaves out a portion. This sample has roughly 100,000 clones; around 96% occur once, and the top ten carry 2% to 2.5%. This specimen consisted of CD4+ or CD8+ T cells sorted from blood, obtained in a trial of the OX40 agonist ivuxolimab. The receptors originated from an adult with an advanced solid tumor such as melanoma, head and neck, liver or kidney cancer.

The J gene is TRBJ1-2, the V gene TRBV7-9, with 7 bases lining up with TRBD1. The J segment lost 4 bases and the V segment lost 3 bases, leaving 2 bases of the junction unmatched. Per the germline V gene, CDR1 is SEHNR and CDR2 is FQNEAQ (reference sequence). The CDR3 covers 13 residues. CDR3 nucleotide sequence: TGTGCCAGCAGCTTGGGGACAGCCTATGGCTACACCTTC. It encodes CASSLGTAYGYTF. The variable domain in full, with the rest retrieved from reference TRBV7-9 and TRBJ1-2, is DTGVSQNPRHKITKRGQNVTFRCDPISEHNRLYWYRQTLGQGPEFLTYFQNEAQLEKSRLLSDRFSAERPKGSFSTLEIQRTEQGDSAMYLCASSLGTAYGYTFGSGTRLTVV.

The chain joins TRBV7-9 to TRBJ1-2, with a weak D call TRBD1 (6 bases). With 4 bases removed from V and 4 bases from J, the gap between germline ends came to 10 bases. The CDR3 spans 13 residues. Per the germline V gene, CDR1 is SEHNR and CDR2 is FQNEAQ (reference sequence). The CDR3 loop reads CASSSSDSYGYTF. CDR3 DNA sequence: TGTGCCAGCAGCTCTTCGGACAGCTATGGCTACACCTTC.

This clone has only a few counts. The rearrangement joins TRBV7-9 to TRBJ2-7; no definite D call. There are 11 residues in the CDR3. V was trimmed by 1 base and J by 7 bases, leaving 5 bases between them. Germline V gives CDR1 SEHNR, CDR2 FQNEAQ (reference sequence). CDR3 in DNA: TGTGCCAGCAGCTTAGATTTGGAGCAGTACTTC. This codes for CASSLDLEQYF.

The gene calls are TRBV18 and TRBJ1-1, with D unresolved. V lost 6 bases to trimming and J lost 4 bases, with 12 bases between them. Germline V lookup: CDR1 KGHSH, CDR2 LQKENI. This CDR3 is 13 amino acids long. The CDR3 region is CASSPVTRTEAFF. CDR3 bases: TGTGCCAGCTCGCCGGTGACGCGCACTGAAGCTTTCTTT.

The CDR3 nucleotides are TGCGCCAGCAGCCAAGATCTGGGTCCCAATCCGGAAGCTTTCTTT. Amino acid sequence: CASSQDLGPNPEAFF. The gene calls are TRBV4-3 and TRBJ1-1; no firm D call. This CDR3 has 15 amino acids. The germline V and J ends were trimmed by 0 bases and 8 bases, with 16 bases remaining between them. The germline gives CDR1 LGHNA, CDR2 YSLEER.

The CDR3 nucleotides are TGTGCCAGCAGCGTATCCGGGACTGAGCAGTTCTTC. It translates to CASSVSGTEQFF. The rearrangement uses TRBV9 and TRBJ2-1, with D possibly called TRBD1 or TRBD2 (5 bases each). Per the germline V gene, CDR1 is SGDLS and CDR2 is YYNGEE. The germline V and J ends were trimmed by 1 base and 9 bases, with 8 bases remaining between them. This CDR3 has 12 residues.

The rearrangement links TRBV6-1 to TRBJ1-3; D is possibly TRBD1 (6 bases). The CDR3 loop spans 15 amino acids. CDR1 and CDR2 (germline): MNHNS, SASEGT. V was pared by 4 bases and J by 0 bases, with 10 bases between. CDR3 loop: CASSATDSSGNTIYF. The CDR3, as DNA: TGTGCCAGCAGTGCGACGGACAGCTCTGGAAACACCATATATTTT.

The chain combines TRBV7-6 with TRBJ2-1, with D possibly being TRBD1 or TRBD2 (6 bases each). This CDR3 is 15 amino acids long. V was trimmed by 1 base and J by 8 bases, leaving 15 bases between them. CDR1 and CDR2 from the germline V gene are SGHVS and FNYEAQ. CDR3 residues: CASSLGPGAEDEQFF. The DNA for the CDR3 is TGTGCCAGCAGCTTAGGACCGGGGGCCGAGGATGAGCAGTTCTTC.

The CDR3 reads CASSTTGLHEQYF. For the CDR3, the DNA is TGTGCCAGCAGCACAACAGGGCTCCACGAGCAGTACTTC. The chain combines TRBV27 with TRBJ2-7, with D possibly matching TRBD1 (6 bases). This CDR3 is built from 13 residues. In germline, CDR1 is MNHEY, CDR2 SMNVEV (reference sequence). V shed 6 bases and J shed 5 bases, with 14 bases lying between them.

The chain joins TRBV7-9 to TRBJ2-7, with 8 bases lining up with TRBD1. The CDR3 spans 14 residues. V was pared by 5 bases and J by 6 bases, with 9 bases of the junction left unmatched. Germline V gene sequence: CDR1 SEHNR, CDR2 FQNEAQ (reference sequence). This CDR3 is CASSPRTGYTEQYF. DNA of the CDR3: TGTGCCAGCAGCCCCCGGACAGGGTATACCGAGCAGTACTTC.

The rearrangement links TRBV27 to TRBJ2-1, with TRBD2 matching over 15 bases. The germline CDR1 and CDR2 sequences are MNHEY and SMNVEV (reference sequence). CDR3 length: 17 residues. V shed 5 bases and J 9 bases; nucleotides not matched to a gene: 11. The CDR3 DNA follows: TGTGCCAGCAGTCCTCTGGGACTAGCGGGGGGCCCGGGTGAGCAGTTCTTC. This encodes CASSPLGLAGGPGEQFF.

The chain uses TRBV7-2 and TRBJ1-2, with D possibly being TRBD1 (6 bases). Looked up from germline, CDR1 is SGHTA and CDR2 is FQGNSA. This CDR3 is built from 14 residues. V shed 5 bases and J shed 1 base, with 11 bases lying between them. CDR3 DNA sequence: TGTGCCAGCAGCGAGGGACACCTTAACTATGGCTACACCTTC. It codes for CASSEGHLNYGYTF.

The chain carries TRBV19 and TRBJ2-5; TRBD2 matches 11 bases. The V gene's germline CDR1 is LNHDA and CDR2 SQIVND (reference sequence). V dropped 3 bases and J dropped 5; count of bases not matched to a gene: 5. This CDR3 has 15 residues. CDR3 sequence (DNA): TGTGCCAGTAGTATGGTAGCGGGGGGGCCGGAGACCCAGTACTTC. This encodes CASSMVAGGPETQYF.

The V and J genes are TRBV6-5 and TRBJ2-1, with no clear D. V gave up 4 bases and J gave up 0 bases, with 7 bases separating them. Germline assignment: CDR1 MNHEY and CDR2 SVGAGI. This CDR3 is built from 14 residues. CDR3: CASSWTVSYNEQFF. CDR3 bases: TGTGCCAGCAGTTGGACGGTCTCCTACAATGAGCAGTTCTTC.

This rearrangement joins TRBV6-1 to TRBJ2-7, with unresolved D. This CDR3 comprises 16 residues. V was cut by 4 bases and J by 2 bases, with 18 bases left in between. The germline CDR1 and CDR2 sequences are MNHNS and SASEGT. The CDR3 DNA sequence: TGTGCCAGCAGTGGAAAGGTAATAGCCCGCACCTACGAGCAGTACTTC. As protein: CASSGKVIARTYEQYF.

The chain carries TRBV5-1 and TRBJ2-7, with 8 bases lining up with TRBD2. Germline V CDR1 and CDR2: SGHRS, YFSETQ. This CDR3 contains 16 residues. V dropped 2 bases and J dropped 4; count of bases not matched to a gene: 11. The CDR3 spells CASSLGNVAGGYEQYF. CDR3 in DNA: TGCGCCAGCAGCTTAGGTAATGTGGCGGGGGGATACGAGCAGTACTTC. The full variable domain, completed using reference TRBV5-1 and TRBJ2-7, is KAGVTQTPRYLIKTRGQQVTLSCSPISGHRSVSWYQQTPGQGLQFLFEYFSETQRNKGNFPGRFSGRQFSNSRSEMNVSTLELGDSALYLCASSLGNVAGGYEQYFGPGTRLTVT.

The V gene is TRBV28, the J gene TRBJ1-1; tentative D call: TRBD1 (5 bases). Germline lookup yields CDR1 MDHEN and CDR2 SYDVKM. V lost 5 bases to trimming and J lost 0 bases, with 16 bases between them. This CDR3 is built from 16 residues. The CDR3 protein is CASSLKGIFLNTEAFF. CDR3 nucleotides: TGTGCCAGCAGTCTAAAGGGGATCTTCCTGAACACTGAAGCTTTCTTT.

This clone was observed a single time. This sequence joins TRBV5-6 and TRBJ2-3, with a tentative D call TRBD2 (5 bases). The V gene's germline CDR1 is SGHDT and CDR2 YYEEEE. V was clipped by 4 bases and J by 3 bases, with 9 bases between them. This CDR3 region has 13 residues. The CDR3 DNA is TGTGCCAGCAGCCCGAGGGAAACAGATACGCAGTATTTT. This codes for CASSPRETDTQYF.

The chain combines TRBV4-1 with TRBJ2-2; 12 bases are shared with TRBD2. V shed 4 bases, J shed 6 bases, and the junction held 3 bases outside the gene matches. CDR1 and CDR2 (germline): MGHRA, YSYEKL. The CDR3 totals 15 residues. The DNA of the CDR3 is TGCGCCAGCAGCCCTAGCGGGGGGGCCCCCGGGGAGCTGTTTTTT. Its protein product is CASSPSGGAPGELFF.

This sequence joins TRBV7-9 and TRBJ2-2; a possible D gene is TRBD2 (5 bases). The CDR3 loop spans 13 amino acids. V lost 6 bases, J lost 5 bases, and 10 bases lay in between. CDR1 SEHNR and CDR2 FQNEAQ come from the germline V gene (reference sequence). The CDR3 spells CASSPSTTGELFF. CDR3 bases: TGTGCCAGCAGTCCTAGCACAACCGGGGAGCTGTTTTTT.

The gene calls are TRBV27 and TRBJ2-7; D is ambiguous. The V and J ends lost 2 bases and 3 bases respectively, with 2 bases between them. Germline V lookup: CDR1 MNHEY, CDR2 SMNVEV (reference sequence). This CDR3 comprises 11 residues. CDR3 sequence: CASSLVYEQYF. The CDR3 DNA follows: TGTGCCAGCAGTTTAGTCTACGAGCAGTACTTC.

CDR3: CASSHRDASYEQYF. CDR3 nucleotides: TGTGCCAGCAGCCATCGCGACGCCTCCTACGAGCAGTACTTC. The chain has TRBV7-9 and TRBJ2-7; D is unresolved. Germline V gene lookup returns CDR1 SEHNR and CDR2 FQNEAQ (reference sequence). The CDR3 is 14 residues long. With 5 bases removed from V and 0 bases from J, the gap between germline ends came to 11 bases. Full variable domain (outside the CDR3, taken from reference TRBV7-9 and TRBJ2-7): DTGVSQNPRHKITKRGQNVTFRCDPISEHNRLYWYRQTLGQGPEFLTYFQNEAQLEKSRLLSDRFSAERPKGSFSTLEIQRTEQGDSAMYLCASSHRDASYEQYFGPGTRLTVT.

The chain couples TRBV21-1 to TRBJ2-7; TRBD2, the D gene given by the table, was not confirmed from the DNA. TRBV21-1 is termed a pseudogene. CDR3 length: 17 amino acids. CDR3 in DNA: TGTGCCAGCAGCAACCCCCCTCCGGGACTAGCGGGAGCCCAGCGGTACTTC. Translated: CASSNPPPGLAGAQRYF.

This sequence joins TRBV9 and TRBJ2-5; TRBD2 matches at 11 bases. In germline, CDR1 is SGDLS, CDR2 YYNGEE. The CDR3 loop spans 14 amino acids. Trimming took 7 bases from V and 5 from J; bases not matched to a gene: 7. CDR3 nucleotides: TGTGCCAGCTCTAGCGGGGGGTCGATGGAGACCCAGTACTTC. It yields the protein CASSSGGSMETQYF.

In this sample, this clone turned up once. The V gene is TRBV28, the J gene TRBJ1-4; possible D gene TRBD1, 6 bases. The CDR3 is made up of 14 amino acids. Germline CDR1 and CDR2: MDHEN and SYDVKM. V lost 2 bases to trimming and J lost 6 bases, with 10 bases between them. The DNA for the CDR3 is TGTGCCAGCAGTTTACGGGGGCAGGATGAAAAACTGTTTTTT. As protein: CASSLRGQDEKLFF.

CDR3 sequence: CSATGLEAFF. The CDR3 DNA reads TGCAGTGCTACCGGGCTTGAAGCTTTCTTT. The J gene is TRBJ1-1, the V gene TRBV20-1; D uncertain. Per germline, CDR1 DFQATT and CDR2 SNEGSKA (reference sequence). V lost 4 bases and J 7 bases, leaving 7 bases between the germline ends. The CDR3 has 10 residues.

The chain links TRBV25-1 to TRBJ1-5; 8 bases are a match to TRBD1. J was trimmed by 3 bases and V by 3 bases; bases with no gene match: 7. The CDR3 covers 16 residues. From germline, CDR1 is MGHDK and CDR2 SYGVNS. The CDR3 bases are TGTGCCAGCAGTGAGGACGGACAGGGCAACAATCAGCCCCAGCATTTT. It encodes CASSEDGQGNNQPQHF.

The rearrangement uses TRBV10-1 and TRBJ1-4, with 7 bases lining up with TRBD1. Per the germline V gene, CDR1 is WNHNN and CDR2 is SYGVQD (reference sequence). The CDR3 has 14 residues. The ends lost 11 bases at V and 3 bases at J; junction bases unmatched: 9. CDR3 sequence reads: CAPVLGQPNEKLFF. CDR3 coding DNA: TGCGCCCCCGTGCTGGGACAGCCTAATGAAAAACTGTTTTTT.

A word on this clone: Other DNA sequences in the same sample also yield this CDR3. This chain connects TRBV5-1 to TRBJ2-7; 8 bases line up with TRBD1. Trimming at V came to 3 bases and at J to 0 bases, leaving 2 bases not matched to a gene. The CDR3 covers 14 residues. CDR1 is SGHRS, CDR2 YFSETQ, per germline. In DNA, the CDR3 is TGCGCCAGCAGCTCTGGACAGGGCTCCTACGAGCAGTACTTC. Translation: CASSSGQGSYEQYF.

The chain couples TRBV11-1 to TRBJ2-1, with TRBD1 identical over 9 bases. CDR1 and CDR2 from the germline V gene are SGHAT and FQDESV (reference sequence). The CDR3 loop spans 14 amino acids. V gave up 5 bases and J gave up 8 bases; unmatched junction bases: 7. Here the CDR3 DNA reads TGTGCCAGCAGCCAGACAGGGGGGACGGATGAGCAGTTCTTC. It translates to CASSQTGGTDEQFF. Complete variable domain (other parts from reference TRBV11-1 and TRBJ2-1): EAEVAQSPRYKITEKSQAVAFWCDPISGHATLYWYRQILGQGPELLVQFQDESVVDDSQLPKDRFSAERLKGVDSTLKIQPAELGDSAMYLCASSQTGGTDEQFFGPGTRLTVL.

The chain links TRBV9 to TRBJ1-1, with D tentatively TRBD1 (6 bases). Between the trimmed V and J ends, which lost 3 bases and 7 bases, there was a span of 19 bases. The CDR3 spans 15 residues. Germline V gene lookup returns CDR1 SGDLS and CDR2 YYNGEE. This CDR3 reads CASSDTRGALSEAFF. CDR3 bases: TGTGCCAGCAGCGATACCCGGGGGGCTCTGAGTGAAGCTTTCTTT.